This is a list of T cell receptor beta chains from one sample in a study of blood T cells in healthy people across ages. TCRdb reprocessed the 5' RACE reads with MiXCR, giving one entry per CDR3 protein. Here the sample spans around 870,000 distinct CDR3 sequences, 29% being singletons. The sequenced sample was blood. The receptors come from a woman over 75 in good health. CDR3s include the opening cysteine and the closing phenylalanine or tryptophan. Each record gives: D gene, clone size, V gene, J gene, CDR3 DNA, CDR3 protein. D genes are given only for firm matches. Only part of the rows carry a size: once, few, many, or a class if the clone is expanded.

>NA|many|TRBV12-3/TRBV12-4|TRBJ1-1
TGTGCCACAGTGGGTGTTCCAGGATATGCTTTCTTT
CATVGVPGYAFF
>NA|many|TRBV20-1|TRBJ2-3
TGCAGTGCGCTTAGGACGGGGGGCATCAGAGATACGCAGTATTTT
CSALRTGGIRDTQYF
>NA|NA|TRBV4-1|TRBJ2-7
TGCGCCAGCAGCTCTTTAACGGACTCCTACGAGCAGTACTTC
CASSSLTDSYEQYF
>TRBD1|many|TRBV5-1|TRBJ2-1
TGCGCCAGCAGCTTGGGTGACAGGGCGTACAATGAGCAGTTCTTC
CASSLGDRAYNEQFF
>NA|NA|TRBV29-1|TRBJ2-7
TGCAGCGCCTCGGACGGACAGACTTACGAGCAGTACTTC
CSASDGQTYEQYF
>NA|many|TRBV9|TRBJ2-5
TGTGCCAGCAGCGCCTCGAGAGAGACCCAGTACTTC
CASSASRETQYF
>NA|many|TRBV7-9|TRBJ2-1
TGTGCCAGCAGTCCGGGACATCTCTCCTACAATGAGCAGTTCTTC
CASSPGHLSYNEQFF
>TRBD2|many|TRBV7-2|TRBJ2-5
TGTGCCAGCAGCTTACGGCCGGGGGGGCAGAGGGAGACCCAGTACTTC
CASSLRPGGQRETQYF
>NA|many|TRBV15|TRBJ2-7
TGTGCCACCAGCGAGGGAACAGCTATCCCGATCTACGAGCAGTACTTC
CATSEGTAIPIYEQYF
>NA|many|TRBV7-2|TRBJ2-1
TGTGCCAGCAGCCCCCGGCAGGGCTCCTACAATGAGCAGTTCTTC
CASSPRQGSYNEQFF
>TRBD1|many|TRBV15|TRBJ2-6
TGTGCCACCAGCAGAGATAGTCGGACAGGGAAACCCTTCTCTGGGGCCAACGTCCTGACTTTC
CATSRDSRTGKPFSGANVLTF
>TRBD1|NA|TRBV3-1|TRBJ1-1
TGTGCCAGCAGCCAATGGACAGGGGGCCTCACTGAAGCTTTCTTT
CASSQWTGGLTEAFF
>TRBD2|NA|TRBV11-2|TRBJ2-5
TGTGCCAGCAGCCTAGGGCGGTCGAGTAGCGGGGGTGGGGAGACCCAGTACTTC
CASSLGRSSSGGGETQYF
>NA|few|TRBV7-8|TRBJ1-2
TGTGCCAGCAGCTCGCTTGACGTCTATGGCTACACCTTC
CASSSLDVYGYTF
>NA|many|TRBV6-1|TRBJ2-2
TGTGCCAGCAGTGAAGCGTGGACGGGCGAGCTGTTTTTT
CASSEAWTGELFF
>TRBD2|many|TRBV12-3/TRBV12-4|TRBJ2-3
TGTGCCAGCATTAGCGGGGACACTCGCACAGATACGCAGTATTTT
CASISGDTRTDTQYF
>NA|many|TRBV20-1|TRBJ1-2
TGCAGTGCCCCCGGTCAGGCCTATGGCTACACCTTC
CSAPGQAYGYTF
>NA|NA|TRBV6-6|TRBJ2-3
TGTGCCAGCAGCTTTATTCGGGAGGATACGCAGTATTTT
CASSFIREDTQYF
>TRBD2|many|TRBV12-3/TRBV12-4|TRBJ2-1
TGTGCCAGCAGTGCCTCTCCACTAGCGGGGGTTTACAATGAGCAGTTCTTC
CASSASPLAGVYNEQFF
>TRBD1|many|TRBV9|TRBJ1-5
TGTGCCAGCAGCGTAGAGGGGGCTAGGGATCAGCCCCAGCATTTT
CASSVEGARDQPQHF
>NA|many|TRBV7-7|TRBJ2-1
TGTGCCAGCAGCCGATTCTCGGGGTCGGCCGATGAGCAGTTCTTC
CASSRFSGSADEQFF
>NA|many|TRBV7-2|TRBJ2-3
TGTGCCAGCAGCGCCGCCTTGAGTACGCAGTATTTT
CASSAALSTQYF
>NA|many|TRBV7-2|TRBJ1-4
TGTGCCAGCAGCTTAAAGATGACTCCCGTCGATAATGAAAAACTGTTTTTT
CASSLKMTPVDNEKLFF
>NA|NA|TRBV7-9|TRBJ1-5
TGTGCCCGCAGCTCTCTGGGTGTCCAGCCCCAGCATTTT
CARSSLGVQPQHF
>NA|many|TRBV6-2/TRBV6-3|TRBJ2-1
TGTGCCAGCAGCCCGTCCTCCTTCTACAATGAGCAGTTCTTC
CASSPSSFYNEQFF